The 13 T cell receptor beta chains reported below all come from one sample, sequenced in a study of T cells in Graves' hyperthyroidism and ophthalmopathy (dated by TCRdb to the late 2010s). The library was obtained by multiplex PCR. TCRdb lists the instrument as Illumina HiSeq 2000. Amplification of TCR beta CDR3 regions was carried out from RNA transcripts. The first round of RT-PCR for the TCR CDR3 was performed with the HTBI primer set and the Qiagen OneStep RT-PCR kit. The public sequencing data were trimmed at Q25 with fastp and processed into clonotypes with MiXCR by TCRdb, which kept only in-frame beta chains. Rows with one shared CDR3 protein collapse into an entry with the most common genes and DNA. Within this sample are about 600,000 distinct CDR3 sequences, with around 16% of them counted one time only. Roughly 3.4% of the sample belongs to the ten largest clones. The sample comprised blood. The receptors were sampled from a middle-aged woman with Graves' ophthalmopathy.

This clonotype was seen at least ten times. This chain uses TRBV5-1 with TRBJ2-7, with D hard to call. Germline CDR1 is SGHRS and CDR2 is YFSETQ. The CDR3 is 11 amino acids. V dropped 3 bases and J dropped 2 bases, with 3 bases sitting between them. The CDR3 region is CASSSTYEQYF. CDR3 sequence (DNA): TGCGCCAGCAGCTCAACCTACGAGCAGTACTTC. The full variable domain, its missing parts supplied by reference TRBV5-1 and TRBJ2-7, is KAGVTQTPRYLIKTRGQQVTLSCSPISGHRSVSWYQQTPGQGLQFLFEYFSETQRNKGNFPGRFSGRQFSNSRSEMNVSTLELGDSALYLCASSSTYEQYFGPGTRLTVT.

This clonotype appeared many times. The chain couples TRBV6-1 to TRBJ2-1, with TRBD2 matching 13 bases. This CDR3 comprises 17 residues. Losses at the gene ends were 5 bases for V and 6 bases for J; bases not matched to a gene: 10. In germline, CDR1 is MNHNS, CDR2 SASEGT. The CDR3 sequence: CASSIGTGLAGRNEQFF. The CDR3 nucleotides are TGTGCCAGCAGTATTGGGACGGGACTAGCGGGGCGCAATGAGCAGTTCTTC.

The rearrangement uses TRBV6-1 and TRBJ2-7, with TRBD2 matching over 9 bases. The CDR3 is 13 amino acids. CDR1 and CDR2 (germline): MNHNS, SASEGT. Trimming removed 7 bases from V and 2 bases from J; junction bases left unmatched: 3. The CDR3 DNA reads TGTGCCAGCAAAGGCGGGAGGGCCTACGAGCAGTACTTC. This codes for CASKGGRAYEQYF.

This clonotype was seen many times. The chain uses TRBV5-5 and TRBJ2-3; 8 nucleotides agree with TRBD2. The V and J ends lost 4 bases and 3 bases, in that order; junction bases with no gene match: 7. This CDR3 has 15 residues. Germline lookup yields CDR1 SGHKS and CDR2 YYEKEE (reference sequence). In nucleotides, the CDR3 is TGTGCCAGCAGCAGGGCCGGGACTAGGACAGATACGCAGTATTTT. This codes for CASSRAGTRTDTQYF.

The CDR3 sequence is CASSFGTGSRNTEAFF. The CDR3 bases are TGTGCCAGCAGTTTCGGGACAGGGTCCCGGAACACTGAAGCTTTCTTT. The chain has TRBV28 and TRBJ1-1; 9 bases match TRBD1. The length of the CDR3 is 16 residues. Losses at the gene ends were 3 bases for V and 1 base for J; bases not matched to a gene: 6. Looked up from germline, CDR1 is MDHEN and CDR2 is SYDVKM.

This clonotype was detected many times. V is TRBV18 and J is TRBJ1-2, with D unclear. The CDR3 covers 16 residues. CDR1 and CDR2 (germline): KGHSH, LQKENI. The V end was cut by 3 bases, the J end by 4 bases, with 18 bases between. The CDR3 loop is CASSPSTAALPYGYTF. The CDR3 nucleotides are TGTGCCAGCTCACCCTCGACCGCCGCCTTACCCTATGGCTACACCTTC.

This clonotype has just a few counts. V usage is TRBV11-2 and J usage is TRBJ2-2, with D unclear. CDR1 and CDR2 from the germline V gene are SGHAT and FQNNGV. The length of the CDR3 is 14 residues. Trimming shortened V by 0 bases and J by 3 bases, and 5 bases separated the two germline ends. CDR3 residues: CASSLEAYTGELFF. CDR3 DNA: TGTGCCAGCAGCTTAGAGGCGTACACCGGGGAGCTGTTTTTT.

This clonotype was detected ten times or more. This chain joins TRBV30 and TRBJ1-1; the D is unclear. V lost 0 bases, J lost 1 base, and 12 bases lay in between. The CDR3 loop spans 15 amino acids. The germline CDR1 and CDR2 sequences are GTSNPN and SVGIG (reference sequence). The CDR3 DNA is TGTGCCTGGAGTGTACGTGGAGGACGGAACACTGAAGCTTTCTTT. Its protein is CAWSVRGGRNTEAFF.

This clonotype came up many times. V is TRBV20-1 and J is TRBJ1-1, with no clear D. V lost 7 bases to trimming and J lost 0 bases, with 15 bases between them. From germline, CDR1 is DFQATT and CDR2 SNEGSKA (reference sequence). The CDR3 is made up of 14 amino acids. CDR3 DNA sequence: TGCAGTGTCCGGGTCAGTTCCCTGAACACTGAAGCTTTCTTT. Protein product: CSVRVSSLNTEAFF.

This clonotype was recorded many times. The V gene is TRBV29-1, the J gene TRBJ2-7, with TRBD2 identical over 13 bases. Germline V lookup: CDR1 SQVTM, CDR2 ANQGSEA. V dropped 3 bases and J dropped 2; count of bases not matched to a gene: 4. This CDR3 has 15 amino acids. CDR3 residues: CSVEGTSGKTYEQYF. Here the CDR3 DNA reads TGCAGCGTTGAGGGGACTAGCGGGAAGACCTACGAGCAGTACTTC.

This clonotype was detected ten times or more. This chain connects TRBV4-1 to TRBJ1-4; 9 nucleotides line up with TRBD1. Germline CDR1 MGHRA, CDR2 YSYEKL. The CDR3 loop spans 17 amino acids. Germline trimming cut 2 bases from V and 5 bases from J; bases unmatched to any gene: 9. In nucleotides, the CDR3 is TGCGCCAGCAGCCAACGGACAGGGGACCGTCGGAATGAAAAACTGTTTTTT. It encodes CASSQRTGDRRNEKLFF.

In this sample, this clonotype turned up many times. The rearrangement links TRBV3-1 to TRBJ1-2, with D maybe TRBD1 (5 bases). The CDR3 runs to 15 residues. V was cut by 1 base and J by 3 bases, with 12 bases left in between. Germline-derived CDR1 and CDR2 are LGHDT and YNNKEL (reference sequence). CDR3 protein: CASSQGQPPYYGYTF. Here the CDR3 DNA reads TGTGCCAGCAGCCAAGGACAGCCACCCTACTATGGCTACACCTTC.

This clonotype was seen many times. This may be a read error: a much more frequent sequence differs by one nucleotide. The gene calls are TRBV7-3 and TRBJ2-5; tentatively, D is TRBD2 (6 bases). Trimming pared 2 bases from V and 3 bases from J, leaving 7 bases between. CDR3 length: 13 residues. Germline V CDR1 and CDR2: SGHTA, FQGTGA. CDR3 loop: CASSLWGEETQYF. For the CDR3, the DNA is TGTGCCAGCAGCTTATGGGGGGAAGAGACCCAGTACTTC.